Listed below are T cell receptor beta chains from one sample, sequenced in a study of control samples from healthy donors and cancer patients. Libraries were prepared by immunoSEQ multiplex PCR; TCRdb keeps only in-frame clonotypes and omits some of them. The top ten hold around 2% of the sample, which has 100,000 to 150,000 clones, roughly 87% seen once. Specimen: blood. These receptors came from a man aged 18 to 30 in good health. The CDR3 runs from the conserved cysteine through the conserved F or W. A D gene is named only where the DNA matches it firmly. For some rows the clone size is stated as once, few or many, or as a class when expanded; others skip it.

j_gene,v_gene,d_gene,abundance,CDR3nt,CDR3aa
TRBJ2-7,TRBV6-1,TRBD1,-,TGTGCCAGCAGTGAAGATTGGGGCCTACCGGGACAGGGCCCCGAGCAGTACTTC,CASSEDWGLPGQGPEQYF
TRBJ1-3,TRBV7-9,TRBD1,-,TGTGCCAGCAGCTCCCTCGGGACAGGAGGAAACACCATATATTTT,CASSSLGTGGNTIYF
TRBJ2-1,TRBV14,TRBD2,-,TGTGCCAGCAGCCAAGTTGCTAGCGGGAGAAATGAGCAGTTCTTC,CASSQVASGRNEQFF
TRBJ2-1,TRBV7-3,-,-,TGTGCCAGCAGCTCCCTCCCGAGTAGTGAGCAGTTCTTC,CASSSLPSSEQFF
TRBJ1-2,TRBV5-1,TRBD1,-,TGCGCCAGCAGCGTAACGGGACAGGAGAACTATGGCTACACCTTC,CASSVTGQENYGYTF
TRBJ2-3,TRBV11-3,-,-,TGTGCCAGCAGCTTAGATCCCGATACGCAGTATTTT,CASSLDPDTQYF
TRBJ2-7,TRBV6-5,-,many,TGTGCCAGCAGGTCGGGGGACGGACTCTACGAGCAGTACTTC,CASRSGDGLYEQYF
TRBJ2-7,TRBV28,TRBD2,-,TGTGCCAGCAGTTCTCTGGGACTAAAATACGAGCAGTACTTC,CASSSLGLKYEQYF
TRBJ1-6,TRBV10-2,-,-,TGCGCCAGCAGTGACTTGCTGAATAATTCACCCCTCCACTTT,CASSDLLNNSPLHF
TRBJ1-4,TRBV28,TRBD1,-,TGTGCCAGCAGCCAAGGACAGGGGACTAATGAAAAACTGTTTTTT,CASSQGQGTNEKLFF
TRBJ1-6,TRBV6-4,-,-,TGTGCCAGCAGCGAGGAGGTGCGGGGGAATTCACCCCTCCACTTT,CASSEEVRGNSPLHF
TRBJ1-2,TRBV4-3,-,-,TGCGCCAGCAGCCAAGAGGGCAGGTCTCCCTATGGCTACACCTTC,CASSQEGRSPYGYTF
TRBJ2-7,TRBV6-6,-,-,TGTGCCAGCAGTGCCGGGACGGTAACATACGAGCAGTACTTC,CASSAGTVTYEQYF
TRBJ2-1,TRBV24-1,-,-,TGTGCCACCAGTGAACGGCAGGGGATGGATGAGCAGTTCTTC,CATSERQGMDEQFF
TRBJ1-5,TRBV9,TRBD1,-,TGTGCCAGCAGCGAGAGGGGACAGGCCAATCAGCCCCAGCATTTT,CASSERGQANQPQHF
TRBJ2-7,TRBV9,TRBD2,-,TGTGCCAGCAGCGCAACCCTACGGACTAGCGGGAGCCACGAGCAGTACTTC,CASSATLRTSGSHEQYF
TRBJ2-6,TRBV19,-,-,TGTGCCAGTAGTATTTTTATCTCTGGGGCCAACGTCCTGACTTTC,CASSIFISGANVLTF
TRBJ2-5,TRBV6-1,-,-,TGTGCCAGCAGTCCCAGGACTGGGCAAGAGACCCAGTACTTC,CASSPRTGQETQYF
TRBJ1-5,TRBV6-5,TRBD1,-,TGTGCCAGCATCGACAGGGTATATCAGCCCCAGCATTTT,CASIDRVYQPQHF
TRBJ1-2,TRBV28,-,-,TGTGCCAGCAAGGCGGCGTACTATGGCTACACCTTC,CASKAAYYGYTF
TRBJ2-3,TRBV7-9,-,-,TGTGCCAGCAGCTTAGACACAAACACAGATACGCAGTATTTT,CASSLDTNTDTQYF
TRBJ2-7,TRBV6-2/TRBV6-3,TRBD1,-,TGTGCCAGCAGTTTCTCAGGGGGCTACGAGCAGTACTTC,CASSFSGGYEQYF
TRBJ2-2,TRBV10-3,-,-,TGTGCCACGACTGCTGGGGGCCCAAACACCGGGGAGCTGTTTTTT,CATTAGGPNTGELFF
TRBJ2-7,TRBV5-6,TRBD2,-,TGTGCCAGCAGCTTCCGGACTAGCGGGACGGCCTACGAGCAGTACTTC,CASSFRTSGTAYEQYF
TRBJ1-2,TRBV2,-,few,TGTGCCAGCAGGGCCAGAGGGAGGGACTATGGCTACACCTTC,CASRARGRDYGYTF